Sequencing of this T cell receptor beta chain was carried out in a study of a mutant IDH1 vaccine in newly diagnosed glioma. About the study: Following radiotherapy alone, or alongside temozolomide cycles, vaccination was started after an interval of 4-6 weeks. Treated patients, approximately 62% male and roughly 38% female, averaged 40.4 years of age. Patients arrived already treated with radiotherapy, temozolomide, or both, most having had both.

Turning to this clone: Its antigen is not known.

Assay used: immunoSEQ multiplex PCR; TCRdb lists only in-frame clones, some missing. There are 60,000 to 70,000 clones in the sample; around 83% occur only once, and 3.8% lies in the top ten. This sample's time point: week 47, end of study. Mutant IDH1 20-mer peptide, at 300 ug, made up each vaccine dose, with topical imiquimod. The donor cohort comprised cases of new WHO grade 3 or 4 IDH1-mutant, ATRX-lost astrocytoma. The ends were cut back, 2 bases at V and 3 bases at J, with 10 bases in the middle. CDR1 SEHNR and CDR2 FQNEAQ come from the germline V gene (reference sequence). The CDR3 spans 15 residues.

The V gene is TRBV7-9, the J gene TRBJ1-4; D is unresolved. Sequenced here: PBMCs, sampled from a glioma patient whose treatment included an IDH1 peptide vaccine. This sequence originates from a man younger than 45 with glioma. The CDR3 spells CASSLTREANEKLFF. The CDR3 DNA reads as TGTGCCAGCAGCTTAACTCGGGAGGCTAATGAAAAACTGTTTTTT. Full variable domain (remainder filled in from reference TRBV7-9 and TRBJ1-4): DTGVSQNPRHKITKRGQNVTFRCDPISEHNRLYWYRQTLGQGPEFLTYFQNEAQLEKSRLLSDRFSAERPKGSFSTLEIQRTEQGDSAMYLCASSLTREANEKLFFGSGTQLSVL.